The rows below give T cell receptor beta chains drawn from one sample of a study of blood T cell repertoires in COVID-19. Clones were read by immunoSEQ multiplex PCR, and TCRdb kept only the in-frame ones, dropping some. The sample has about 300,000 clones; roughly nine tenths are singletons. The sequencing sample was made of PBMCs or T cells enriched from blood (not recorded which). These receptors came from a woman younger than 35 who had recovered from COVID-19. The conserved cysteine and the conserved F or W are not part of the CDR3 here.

cdr3_aa: ATSRGGSPYEQY; j_call: TRBJ2-7; v_call: TRBV15
cdr3_aa: ASRHGGAGADTQY; j_call: TRBJ2-3; v_call: TRBV6-5
cdr3_aa: ASKSTGFDEKLF; j_call: TRBJ1-4; v_call: TRBV19
cdr3_aa: ASSHGQGGQF; j_call: TRBJ2-1; v_call: TRBV12-3/TRBV12-4
cdr3_aa: ASSQGFSGGASYEQY; j_call: TRBJ2-7; v_call: TRBV3-1/TRBV3-2
cdr3_aa: ASRISGGGEQY; j_call: TRBJ2-7; v_call: TRBV7-9
cdr3_aa: ASSHIYNEQF; j_call: TRBJ2-1; v_call: TRBV14
cdr3_aa: ATAGYLTYEQY; j_call: TRBJ2-7; v_call: TRBV15
cdr3_aa: ASSGNRGTEAF; j_call: TRBJ1-1; v_call: TRBV10-1
cdr3_aa: ASSLSPGATYEQY; j_call: TRBJ2-7; v_call: TRBV7-8
cdr3_aa: ARLGGQGPRTSYEQY; j_call: TRBJ2-7; v_call: TRBV28
cdr3_aa: ASSLTGLAGYNEQF; j_call: TRBJ2-1; v_call: TRBV7-2
cdr3_aa: ASSLGAGLAAYEQY; j_call: TRBJ2-7; v_call: TRBV5-1
cdr3_aa: ASSESTNQETQY; j_call: TRBJ2-5; v_call: TRBV10-1
cdr3_aa: ASSLASAGGHEQF; j_call: TRBJ2-1; v_call: TRBV7-2
cdr3_aa: ASSPKQGNTEAF; j_call: TRBJ1-1; v_call: TRBV7-8
cdr3_aa: ASSPRDSKLF; j_call: TRBJ2-2; v_call: TRBV13
cdr3_aa: ATSTSGGGEQF; j_call: TRBJ2-1; v_call: TRBV24-1
cdr3_aa: AWSPSLAPDTQY; j_call: TRBJ2-3; v_call: TRBV30
cdr3_aa: ARPTGIPNTEAF; j_call: TRBJ1-1; v_call: TRBV10-1
cdr3_aa: ASSLETGGNQPQH; j_call: TRBJ1-5; v_call: TRBV7-6
cdr3_aa: ASSLGQGAEAF; j_call: TRBJ1-1; v_call: TRBV6-2/TRBV6-3
cdr3_aa: ASSPRQGAAYEQY; j_call: TRBJ2-7; v_call: TRBV6-6
cdr3_aa: ASRQNRVGFTDTQY; j_call: TRBJ2-3; v_call: TRBV11-2
cdr3_aa: ASSYSRNTEAF; j_call: TRBJ1-1; v_call: TRBV6-5
cdr3_aa: ASTPDRRNTGELF; j_call: TRBJ2-2; v_call: TRBV3-1/TRBV3-2
cdr3_aa: ASSPLVAGGPADTQY; j_call: TRBJ2-3; v_call: TRBV6-6